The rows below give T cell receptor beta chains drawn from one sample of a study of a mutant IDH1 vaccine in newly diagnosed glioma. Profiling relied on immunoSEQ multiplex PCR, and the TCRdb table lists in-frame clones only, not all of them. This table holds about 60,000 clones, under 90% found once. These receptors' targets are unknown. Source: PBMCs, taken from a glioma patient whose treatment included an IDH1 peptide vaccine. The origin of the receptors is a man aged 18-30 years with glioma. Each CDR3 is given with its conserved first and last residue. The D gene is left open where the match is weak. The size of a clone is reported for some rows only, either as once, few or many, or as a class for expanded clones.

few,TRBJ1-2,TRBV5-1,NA,CASSLARGGYGYTF,TGCGCCAGCAGCTTGGCCCGGGGGGGGTATGGCTACACCTTC
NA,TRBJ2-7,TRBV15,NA,CATSTGTLGEQYF,TGTGCCACCAGCACTGGGACGCTCGGCGAGCAGTACTTC
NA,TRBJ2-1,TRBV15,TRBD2,CATSRAPTPRTRHYNEQFF,TGTGCCACCAGCAGAGCCCCTACCCCGAGGACTAGACACTACAATGAGCAGTTCTTC
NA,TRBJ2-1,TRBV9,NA,CASSVVVADLNEQFF,TGTGCCAGCAGCGTAGTGGTAGCGGACCTCAATGAGCAGTTCTTC
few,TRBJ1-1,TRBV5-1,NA,CASSRTGGVTEAFF,TGCGCCAGCAGCCGGACGGGGGGGGTGACTGAAGCTTTCTTT
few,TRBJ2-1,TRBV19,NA,CASSINGPGSSYNEQFF,TGTGCCAGTAGTATCAACGGGCCGGGGAGCTCCTACAATGAGCAGTTCTTC
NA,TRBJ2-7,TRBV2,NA,CASSEGSGINYEQYF,TGTGCCAGCAGTGAAGGTTCAGGGATCAACTACGAGCAGTACTTC
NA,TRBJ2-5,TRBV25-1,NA,CASSEYADETQYF,TGTGCCAGCAGTGAATATGCGGACGAGACCCAGTACTTC
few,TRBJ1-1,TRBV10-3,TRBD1,CAISETGETEAFF,TGTGCCATCAGTGAGACAGGGGAGACTGAAGCTTTCTTT
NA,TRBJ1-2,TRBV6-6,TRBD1,CASSLQGARDYGYTF,TGTGCCAGCAGCTTACAGGGGGCAAGGGACTATGGCTACACCTTC
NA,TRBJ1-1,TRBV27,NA,CASSRGFEAFF,TGTGCCAGCAGCAGGGGCTTTGAAGCTTTCTTT
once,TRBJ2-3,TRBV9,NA,CASSVVAGDTQYF,TGTGCCAGCAGCGTAGTAGCTGGAGATACGCAGTATTTT
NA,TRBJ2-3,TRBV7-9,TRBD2,CASTGERGGSTDTQYF,TGTGCCAGCACCGGTGAGCGGGGGGGCAGCACAGATACGCAGTATTTT
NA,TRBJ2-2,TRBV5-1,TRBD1,CASSTLTGGHGELFF,TGCGCCAGCAGCACGTTGACAGGGGGACACGGGGAGCTGTTTTTT
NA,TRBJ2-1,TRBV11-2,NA,CASERVNEQFF,TGTGCCAGCGAGCGGGTTAATGAGCAGTTCTTC
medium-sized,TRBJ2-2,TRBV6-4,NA,CASSASSWNTGELFF,TGTGCCAGCAGTGCGTCCAGCTGGAACACCGGGGAGCTGTTTTTT
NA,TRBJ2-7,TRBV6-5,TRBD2,CASSYEGLATYEQYF,TGTGCCAGCAGTTACGAGGGACTAGCAACCTACGAGCAGTACTTC
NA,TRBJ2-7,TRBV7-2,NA,CASSLAGSTSYEQYF,TGTGCCAGCAGCTTAGCGGGCAGCACCTCCTACGAGCAGTACTTC
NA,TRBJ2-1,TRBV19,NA,CASSARRSYNEQFF,TGTGCCAGTAGTGCCCGGAGGTCCTACAATGAGCAGTTCTTC
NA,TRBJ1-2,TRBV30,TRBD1,CAWSVIVTGPDGYTF,TGTGCCTGGAGTGTTATAGTGACAGGGCCGGATGGCTACACCTTC
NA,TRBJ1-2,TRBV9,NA,CASSVTPGGGRGYTF,TGTGCCAGCAGTGTAACTCCCGGGGGGGGCCGAGGCTACACCTTC
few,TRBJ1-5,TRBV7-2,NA,CASSLGPSQPQHF,TGTGCCAGCAGCTTAGGCCCAAGTCAGCCCCAGCATTTT
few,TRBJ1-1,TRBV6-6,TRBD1,CAISTGVTEAFF,TGTGCCATCTCGACAGGGGTCACTGAAGCTTTCTTT
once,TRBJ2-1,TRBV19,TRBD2,CASSFSGKGWDEQFF,TGTGCCAGTAGTTTCAGCGGGAAGGGCTGGGATGAGCAGTTCTTC
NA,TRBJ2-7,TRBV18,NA,CASSPGPLLEQYF,TGTGCCAGCTCCCCGGGCCCCCTCCTCGAGCAGTACTTC
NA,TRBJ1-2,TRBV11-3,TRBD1,CASSAGQGHGYTF,TGTGCCAGCAGCGCGGGACAGGGCCATGGCTACACCTTC
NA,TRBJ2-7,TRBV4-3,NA,CASSQGTGNSYEQYF,TGCGCCAGCAGCCAAGGGACGGGAAACTCCTACGAGCAGTACTTC
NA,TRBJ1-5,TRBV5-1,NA,CASSSGSSNQPQHF,TGCGCCAGCAGTTCGGGTTCGAGCAATCAGCCCCAGCATTTT
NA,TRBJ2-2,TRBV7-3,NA,CASRYLTGELFF,TGTGCCAGCAGATACCTTACCGGGGAGCTGTTTTTT
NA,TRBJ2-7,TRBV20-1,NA,CSARGAHEQYF,TGCAGTGCTAGAGGGGCCCACGAGCAGTACTTC
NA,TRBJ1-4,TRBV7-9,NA,CASSLGQSVGMEKLFF,TGTGCCAGCAGCTTAGGGCAATCCGTTGGGATGGAAAAACTGTTTTTT
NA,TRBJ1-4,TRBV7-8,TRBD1,CASSIRQGASEKLFF,TGTGCCAGCAGCATAAGACAGGGAGCGAGTGAAAAACTGTTTTTT
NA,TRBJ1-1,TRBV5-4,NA,CASSVLNAGPLRTEAFF,TGTGCCAGCAGCGTCCTCAACGCCGGCCCCCTTCGGACTGAAGCTTTCTTT
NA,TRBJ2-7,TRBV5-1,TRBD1,CASSLYGQGVYEQYF,TGCGCCAGCAGCTTGTACGGACAGGGAGTCTACGAGCAGTACTTC
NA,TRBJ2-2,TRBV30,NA,CAWDSNTGELFF,TGTGCCTGGGACAGCAACACCGGGGAGCTGTTTTTT
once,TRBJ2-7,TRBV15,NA,CATSRDPETNTYEQYF,TGTGCCACCAGCAGAGATCCGGAGACGAACACCTACGAGCAGTACTTC
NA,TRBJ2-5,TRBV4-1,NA,CASSQGSTQETQYF,TGCGCCAGCAGCCAAGGCTCGACCCAAGAGACCCAGTACTTC
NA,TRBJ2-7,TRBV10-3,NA,CAISVDAGPYEQYF,TGTGCCATCAGTGTGGACGCCGGCCCCTACGAGCAGTACTTC
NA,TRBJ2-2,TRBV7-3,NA,CASSPYYYSESTGELFF,TGTGCCAGCAGCCCCTACTACTATTCTGAGAGTACCGGGGAGCTGTTTTTT
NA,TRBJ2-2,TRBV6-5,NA,CASSYSGGWGGELFF,TGTGCCAGCAGTTACTCAGGTGGATGGGGCGGGGAGCTGTTTTTT
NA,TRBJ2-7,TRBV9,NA,CASSGRDMYEQYF,TGTGCCAGCAGCGGGCGGGATATGTACGAGCAGTACTTC
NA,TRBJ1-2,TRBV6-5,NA,CASSYSIGVDGYTF,TGTGCCAGCAGTTACTCGATAGGGGTAGATGGCTACACCTTT
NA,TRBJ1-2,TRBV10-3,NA,CAISDGERGGYTF,TGTGCCATCAGTGATGGGGAACGAGGTGGCTACACCTTC
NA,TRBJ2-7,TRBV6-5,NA,CASSYGVDYEQYF,TGTGCCAGCAGTTACGGGGTGGACTACGAGCAGTACTTC
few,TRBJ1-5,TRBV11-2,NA,CASSETGALNQPQHF,TGTGCCAGCAGCGAGACAGGTGCCCTCAATCAGCCCCAGCATTTT
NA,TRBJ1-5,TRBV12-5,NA,CASAPDSSLGQPQHF,TGTGCTAGTGCCCCGGACAGTAGCTTAGGGCAGCCCCAGCATTTT
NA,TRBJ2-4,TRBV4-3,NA,CASSHYTGTDGRAKNIQYF,TGCGCCAGCAGCCATTATACAGGGACCGACGGGAGGGCCAAAAACATTCAGTACTTC
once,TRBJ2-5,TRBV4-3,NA,CASARGTRETQYF,TGCGCCAGCGCCCGGGGCACCCGAGAGACCCAGTACTTC
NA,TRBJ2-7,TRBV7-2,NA,CASSLSRLDEQYF,TGTGCCAGCAGCTTAAGTCGGTTAGATGAGCAGTACTTC
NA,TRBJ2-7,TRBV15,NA,CATSTLLWLDEQYF,TGTGCCACCAGCACCCTTCTCTGGCTGGACGAGCAGTACTTC